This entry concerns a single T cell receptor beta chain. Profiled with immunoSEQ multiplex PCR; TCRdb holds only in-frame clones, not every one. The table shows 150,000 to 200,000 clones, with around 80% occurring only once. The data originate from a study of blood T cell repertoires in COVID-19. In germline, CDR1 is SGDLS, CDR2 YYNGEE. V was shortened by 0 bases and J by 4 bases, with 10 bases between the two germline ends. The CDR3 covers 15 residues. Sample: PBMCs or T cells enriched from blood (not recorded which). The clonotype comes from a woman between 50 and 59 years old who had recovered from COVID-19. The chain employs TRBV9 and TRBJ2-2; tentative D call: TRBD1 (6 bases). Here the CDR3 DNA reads TGTGCCAGCAGCGTAGTAGGGGGTCGCACCGGGGAGCTGTTTTTT. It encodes CASSVVGGRTGELFF.